This is a list of T cell receptor beta chains from one sample in a study of blood T cell repertoires in COVID-19. The protocol was immunoSEQ multiplex PCR, while the TCRdb copy is restricted to in-frame clones and leaves out a portion. The sample has more than 200,000 clones; approximately 86% are singletons. The sample taken for sequencing was peripheral blood. The receptors were gathered from a man aged 30-40 years with active or convalescent COVID-19. The CDR3 runs from the conserved cysteine through the conserved F or W. Fields, in order: V gene, D gene, J gene, clone size, CDR3 DNA, CDR3 protein. A D gene is named only where the DNA matches it firmly. Size is stated for part of the rows, as once, few or many counts, or as a class when the clone is expanded.

v_gene: TRBV25-1; d_gene: TRBD1; j_gene: TRBJ1-2; abundance: NA; CDR3nt: TGTGCCAGCAGTGATCATAAGGGGACAGGGTTTGGCTACACCTTC; CDR3aa: CASSDHKGTGFGYTF
v_gene: TRBV4-3; d_gene: NA; j_gene: TRBJ1-2; abundance: NA; CDR3nt: TGCGCCAGCAGCCAAGATTCCTCAGAAAACTATGGCTACACCTTC; CDR3aa: CASSQDSSENYGYTF
v_gene: TRBV5-4; d_gene: NA; j_gene: TRBJ2-6; abundance: few; CDR3nt: TGTGCCAGCAGCTTGAGGCCCCCAGGGTCTGGGGCCAACGTCCTGACTTTC; CDR3aa: CASSLRPPGSGANVLTF
v_gene: TRBV5-1; d_gene: TRBD2; j_gene: TRBJ2-1; abundance: few; CDR3nt: TGCGCCAGCAGCGCGGGACTAGCGGTCTACAATGAGCAGTTCTTC; CDR3aa: CASSAGLAVYNEQFF
v_gene: TRBV19; d_gene: NA; j_gene: TRBJ1-1; abundance: once; CDR3nt: TGTGCCAGTAGTGAAAATCAGGGCACTGAAGCTTTCTTT; CDR3aa: CASSENQGTEAFF
v_gene: TRBV5-1; d_gene: NA; j_gene: TRBJ2-3; abundance: NA; CDR3nt: TGCGCCAGCAGCTTGGAGATTAGGCGGGACAGTAACACAGATACGCAGTATTTT; CDR3aa: CASSLEIRRDSNTDTQYF
v_gene: TRBV27; d_gene: NA; j_gene: TRBJ2-7; abundance: NA; CDR3nt: TGTGCCAGCAGTAATGTTGGACCGTATGAAGGAGGCGAGCAGTACTTC; CDR3aa: CASSNVGPYEGGEQYF
v_gene: TRBV7-9; d_gene: NA; j_gene: TRBJ2-3; abundance: many; CDR3nt: TGTGCCAGCTTAACTAGGGGGGGCGCAGATACGCAGTATTTT; CDR3aa: CASLTRGGADTQYF
v_gene: TRBV29-1; d_gene: NA; j_gene: TRBJ1-1; abundance: NA; CDR3nt: TGCAGCACCCCCGGAGGCGGCACTGAAGCTTTCTTT; CDR3aa: CSTPGGGTEAFF
v_gene: TRBV27; d_gene: TRBD1; j_gene: TRBJ1-2; abundance: NA; CDR3nt: TGTGCCAGCAGTTTATTCTTCAGGGGGCGTGAGGGTAACTATGGCTACACCTTC; CDR3aa: CASSLFFRGREGNYGYTF
v_gene: TRBV12-3/TRBV12-4; d_gene: TRBD1; j_gene: TRBJ2-3; abundance: NA; CDR3nt: TGTGCCAGCAGTTCAGACAGGGGAACGCAGTATTTT; CDR3aa: CASSSDRGTQYF
v_gene: TRBV7-9; d_gene: NA; j_gene: TRBJ1-1; abundance: NA; CDR3nt: TGTGCCAGCAGCCCCGAAACAGTTTACACTGAAGCTTTCTTT; CDR3aa: CASSPETVYTEAFF
v_gene: TRBV19; d_gene: NA; j_gene: TRBJ1-2; abundance: NA; CDR3nt: TGTGCCAGTAGCCCTCAGGGCGCGGGGGGCTACACCTTC; CDR3aa: CASSPQGAGGYTF
v_gene: TRBV7-2; d_gene: TRBD2; j_gene: TRBJ2-1; abundance: once; CDR3nt: TGTGCCAGCAGCTCGGACCCGGGACTAGAATTATTCCAGTTCTTC; CDR3aa: CASSSDPGLELFQFF
v_gene: TRBV6-2/TRBV6-3; d_gene: TRBD1; j_gene: TRBJ1-6; abundance: NA; CDR3nt: TGTGCCAGCAGTTACGCCACAGGGGGCAGGTATAATTCACCCCTCCACTTT; CDR3aa: CASSYATGGRYNSPLHF
v_gene: TRBV9; d_gene: TRBD1; j_gene: TRBJ1-2; abundance: NA; CDR3nt: TGTGCCAGCAGCTTCCGACAGGGAGGCTACACCTTC; CDR3aa: CASSFRQGGYTF
v_gene: TRBV11-2; d_gene: NA; j_gene: TRBJ1-2; abundance: few; CDR3nt: TGTGCCAGCAGCGGATCCGGGGGAGGCTATGGCTACACCTTC; CDR3aa: CASSGSGGGYGYTF
v_gene: TRBV4-3; d_gene: NA; j_gene: TRBJ2-2; abundance: NA; CDR3nt: TGCGCCAGCAGCCAAGAGAGTGGACGGAACGGGGCCGGGGAGCTGTTTTTT; CDR3aa: CASSQESGRNGAGELFF
v_gene: TRBV7-8; d_gene: TRBD2; j_gene: TRBJ2-3; abundance: NA; CDR3nt: TGTGCCAGCAGCTTTAAACTAGCGGGGGGGCTTACAGATACGCAGTATTTT; CDR3aa: CASSFKLAGGLTDTQYF
v_gene: TRBV6-1; d_gene: NA; j_gene: TRBJ1-2; abundance: NA; CDR3nt: TGTGCCAGCAGTGAGTTATTCAGCGATACGGGTTATGGCTACACCTTC; CDR3aa: CASSELFSDTGYGYTF
v_gene: TRBV7-7; d_gene: NA; j_gene: TRBJ2-2; abundance: once; CDR3nt: TGTGCCAGCAGCTTAGGGCGGAACGGGGAGCTGTTTTTT; CDR3aa: CASSLGRNGELFF
v_gene: TRBV6-2/TRBV6-3; d_gene: TRBD1; j_gene: TRBJ1-1; abundance: NA; CDR3nt: TGTGCCAGCAGTGAGCGGACAGGGGGCTCTGAAGCTTTCTTT; CDR3aa: CASSERTGGSEAFF
v_gene: TRBV18; d_gene: NA; j_gene: TRBJ1-1; abundance: once; CDR3nt: TGTGCCAGCTCGACCAGTCAGGGAAGGGCTGAAGCTTTCTTT; CDR3aa: CASSTSQGRAEAFF
v_gene: TRBV7-8; d_gene: NA; j_gene: TRBJ1-1; abundance: NA; CDR3nt: TGTGCCAGCAGCTCCGGCCAACGGGGGGCGCAGAACACTGAAGCTTTCTTT; CDR3aa: CASSSGQRGAQNTEAFF
v_gene: TRBV5-1; d_gene: NA; j_gene: TRBJ1-5; abundance: NA; CDR3nt: TGCGCCAGCAGCTTGGGGACAGCTAATCAGCCCCAGCATTTT; CDR3aa: CASSLGTANQPQHF
v_gene: TRBV5-1; d_gene: NA; j_gene: TRBJ1-2; abundance: NA; CDR3nt: TGCGCCAGCAGCTTGGACAATTCAAACTATGGCTACACCTTC; CDR3aa: CASSLDNSNYGYTF
v_gene: TRBV5-8; d_gene: NA; j_gene: TRBJ2-3; abundance: NA; CDR3nt: TGTGCCAGCAGCTTGGGGGGCATGGCAGATACGCAGTATTTT; CDR3aa: CASSLGGMADTQYF
v_gene: TRBV2; d_gene: TRBD1; j_gene: TRBJ1-2; abundance: NA; CDR3nt: TGTGCCAGCACCGGGACAGGGGATAACTATGGCTACACCTTC; CDR3aa: CASTGTGDNYGYTF
v_gene: TRBV7-8; d_gene: TRBD1; j_gene: TRBJ2-5; abundance: NA; CDR3nt: TGTGCCAGTGGGGACAGGGGGCAAGAGACCCAGTACTTC; CDR3aa: CASGDRGQETQYF
v_gene: TRBV13; d_gene: TRBD2; j_gene: TRBJ2-3; abundance: NA; CDR3nt: TGTGCCAGCAGCTTAATGCGGGCTAGCGGGGGAGCGCCGAGGACAGATACGCAGTATTTT; CDR3aa: CASSLMRASGGAPRTDTQYF
v_gene: TRBV6-2/TRBV6-3; d_gene: NA; j_gene: TRBJ1-6; abundance: NA; CDR3nt: TGTGCCAGCAGCGACCTGGAGGGGTCGCGGTCACCCCTCCACTTT; CDR3aa: CASSDLEGSRSPLHF
v_gene: TRBV6-2/TRBV6-3; d_gene: NA; j_gene: TRBJ1-1; abundance: NA; CDR3nt: TGTGCCAGCAGTTACATAGCCGACACTGAAGCTTTCTTT; CDR3aa: CASSYIADTEAFF
v_gene: TRBV6-5; d_gene: TRBD1; j_gene: TRBJ1-2; abundance: few; CDR3nt: TGTGCCAGCAGTTACGCCCGGACAGGGGGGGTGGATGGCTACACCTTC; CDR3aa: CASSYARTGGVDGYTF
v_gene: TRBV6-5; d_gene: TRBD2; j_gene: TRBJ2-5; abundance: once; CDR3nt: TGTGCCAGCAGTTACTCTTCGGGGGGAGGGAAGACCCAGTACTTC; CDR3aa: CASSYSSGGGKTQYF
v_gene: TRBV7-9; d_gene: NA; j_gene: TRBJ2-7; abundance: once; CDR3nt: TGTGCCAGCAGCTTAGATCGCGGGGAGCAGTACTTC; CDR3aa: CASSLDRGEQYF
v_gene: TRBV27; d_gene: NA; j_gene: TRBJ2-5; abundance: once; CDR3nt: TGTGCCAGCAGTAGTGAGGGAGAGACCCAGTACTTC; CDR3aa: CASSSEGETQYF
v_gene: TRBV18; d_gene: TRBD1; j_gene: TRBJ1-1; abundance: NA; CDR3nt: TGTGCCAGCTCACCACAGGGGGCCGGAACTGAAGCTTTCTTT; CDR3aa: CASSPQGAGTEAFF
v_gene: TRBV9; d_gene: TRBD2; j_gene: TRBJ2-3; abundance: NA; CDR3nt: TGTGCCAGCAGCGTAGTGATTGGGGGGGGTCCAGATACGCAGTATTTT; CDR3aa: CASSVVIGGGPDTQYF
v_gene: TRBV2; d_gene: TRBD1; j_gene: TRBJ1-5; abundance: NA; CDR3nt: TGTGCCAGCAGGGTAACAGGGGGCAATCAGCCCCAGCATTTT; CDR3aa: CASRVTGGNQPQHF
v_gene: TRBV5-4; d_gene: TRBD2; j_gene: TRBJ2-5; abundance: NA; CDR3nt: TGTGCCAGCAGCGGCGGACCGGGACTAGCGGTAGGTTCAGAAGAGACCCAGTACTTC; CDR3aa: CASSGGPGLAVGSEETQYF